The next 20 T cell receptor beta chains were all read from a single sample in a study of T cells in Graves' hyperthyroidism and ophthalmopathy. Authors of the study amplified TCR beta CDR3 regions from RNA transcripts. RT-PCR in the first round (using the HTBI primer set) targeted the TCR CDR3. Each CDR3 protein gets one entry after TCRdb re-called the multiplex PCR reads with MiXCR. The repertoire holds about 640,000 distinct CDR3 sequences, with more than 20% as singletons. Sequenced material: blood. These receptors were collected from a man younger than 40 with Graves' ophthalmopathy.

This clonotype was seen more than once but under ten times. The V gene is TRBV9, the J gene TRBJ2-5; 9 positions match TRBD1. Trimming removed 0 bases from V and 4 bases from J; junction bases left unmatched: 7. CDR3 length: 16 residues. The germline gives CDR1 SGDLS, CDR2 YYNGEE. The CDR3 nucleotides read TGTGCCAGCAGCGTAGGTGGGACAGGGTCAGGAGAGACCCAGTACTTC. It codes for CASSVGGTGSGETQYF.

This clonotype appeared a few times. The chain joins TRBV2 to TRBJ2-7; D not resolved. This CDR3 spans 11 amino acids. From germline, CDR1 is SNHLY and CDR2 FYNNEI. The V end lost 4 bases, the J end lost 6 bases, and 7 bases lay between the germline ends. The CDR3 sequence: CASSVSPEQYF. As DNA, the CDR3 is TGTGCCAGCAGTGTTAGTCCCGAGCAGTACTTC.

This clonotype was observed many times. The J gene is TRBJ1-1, the V gene TRBV3-1; perhaps TRBD1 as D (6 bases). In germline, CDR1 is LGHDT, CDR2 YNNKEL (reference sequence). There are 15 residues in the CDR3. The germline V and J ends were trimmed by 1 base and 3 bases, with 12 bases remaining between them. CDR3 coding DNA: TGTGCCAGCAGCCAAGCGAACAGGGTAGACACTGAAGCTTTCTTT. Translating gives CASSQANRVDTEAFF.

In its sample, this clonotype was seen many times. The V call is TRBV11-2, the J call TRBJ2-7, with TRBD2 identical over 8 bases. This CDR3 is built from 14 residues. Germline V gene lookup returns CDR1 SGHAT and CDR2 FQNNGV. The junction had 6 bases not matched to a gene; V was cut back by 4 bases and J by 4 bases. The CDR3 DNA sequence: TGTGCCAGCAGCTACCTAGCGGGTGGGTACGAGCAGTACTTC. Its translation is CASSYLAGGYEQYF.

This chain uses TRBV27 with TRBJ1-2, with 9 bases lining up with TRBD1. V dropped 6 bases and J dropped 8; count of bases not matched to a gene: 16. Germline-derived CDR1 and CDR2 are MNHEY and SMNVEV (reference sequence). CDR3 size: 16 residues. The CDR3 nucleotides are TGTGCCAGCAGACCCGGAGCGCGGACAGGGGCTGAAGGCTACACCTTC. It yields the protein CASRPGARTGAEGYTF.

This clonotype was seen many times. V and J are TRBV28 and TRBJ1-2; 8 positions match TRBD1. Losses at the gene ends were 0 bases for V and 2 bases for J; bases not matched to a gene: 2. Germline V gene data show CDR1 as MDHEN and CDR2 as SYDVKM. This CDR3 spans 15 amino acids. The CDR3 region is CASSLWRDRNYGYTF. CDR3 bases: TGTGCCAGCAGTTTATGGCGGGACAGGAACTATGGCTACACCTTC.

This clonotype was picked up a small number of times. The chain carries TRBV5-4 and TRBJ2-4; D not resolved. V lost 0 bases and J lost 6, with 13 bases in between. There are 15 residues in the CDR3. The V gene's germline CDR1 is SGHNT and CDR2 YYREEE (reference sequence). The DNA for the CDR3 is TGTGCCAGCAGCTTGGATCTAGGGTCGGGAAACATTCAGTACTTC. This codes for CASSLDLGSGNIQYF.

This clonotype has a count of ten or more. The rearrangement links TRBV28 to TRBJ2-1; TRBD2 agrees at 12 bases. V lost 6 bases and J lost 6; bases outside the gene matches: 6. The CDR3 is made up of 15 amino acids. Germline V lookup: CDR1 MDHEN, CDR2 SYDVKM. DNA for the CDR3: TGTGCCAGCAGGCCACAGACTAGCGGGGGCAATGAGCAGTTCTTC. This codes for CASRPQTSGGNEQFF.

This clonotype occurred many times. This rearrangement joins TRBV11-2 to TRBJ2-1; D might be TRBD1 or TRBD2, each matching 6 bases. The CDR3 covers 16 residues. Germline V CDR1 and CDR2: SGHAT, FQNNGV. The V gene lost 2 bases and the J gene lost 1 base, with 12 bases spanning the gap. For the CDR3, the DNA is TGTGCCAGCAGCTTAAGGGGGGACCAGTCCTACAATGAGCAGTTCTTC. Translating gives CASSLRGDQSYNEQFF.

This clonotype was seen at least ten times. The chain uses TRBV2 and TRBJ1-1; D is possibly TRBD1 (5 bases). The V gene lost 1 base and the J gene lost 4 bases, with 13 bases spanning the gap. From germline, CDR1 is SNHLY and CDR2 FYNNEI. This CDR3 region has 15 residues. This CDR3 reads CASSEDRGVGTEAFF. The DNA of the CDR3 is TGTGCCAGCAGTGAAGATCGAGGGGTCGGCACTGAAGCTTTCTTT.

The rearrangement uses TRBV11-2 and TRBJ1-2; TRBD1 matches at 7 bases. This CDR3 is built from 15 residues. In germline, CDR1 is SGHAT, CDR2 FQNNGV. After removal of 6 bases from V and 5 bases from J, the junction contained 12 bases not matched to a gene. CDR3 nucleotide sequence: TGTGCCAGCAGTCCTCTCCAAAGGACAGGTTATGGCTACACCTTC. Its protein product is CASSPLQRTGYGYTF.

This chain links TRBV28 with TRBJ2-7; a weak D match, TRBD1 (5 bases). Trimming shortened V by 7 bases and J by 6 bases, and 19 bases separated the two germline ends. Germline V gene sequence: CDR1 MDHEN, CDR2 SYDVKM. The length of the CDR3 is 14 residues. CDR3 bases: TGTGCCAGCACCTACGACAAAGGGGTGGTCGAGCAGTACTTC. Amino acids: CASTYDKGVVEQYF.

This clonotype was detected many times. This chain joins TRBV11-2 and TRBJ2-3, with TRBD2 matching over 9 bases. V lost 5 bases and J lost 4; bases outside the gene matches: 13. Germline V gene data show CDR1 as SGHAT and CDR2 as FQNNGV. CDR3 size: 17 residues. This CDR3 is CASSQRAYGLASDTQYF. CDR3 nucleotide sequence: TGTGCCAGCAGCCAAAGAGCATACGGACTAGCGTCAGATACGCAGTATTTT.

This clonotype was recorded many times. The gene calls are TRBV15 and TRBJ2-2, with 9 bases identical to TRBD1. The J segment lost 1 base and the V segment lost 0 bases, leaving 15 bases of the junction unmatched. CDR1 and CDR2 (germline): LNHNV, YYDKDF (reference sequence). The CDR3 contains 21 residues. The CDR3 nucleotides read TGTGCCACCAGCAGAGATAGGGGGGGACAGGGACGCATAGAGAACACCGGGGAGCTGTTTTTT. It encodes CATSRDRGGQGRIENTGELFF.

This sequence joins TRBV14 and TRBJ2-1; D is unresolved. V was trimmed by 3 bases and J by 2 bases, leaving 11 bases between them. Germline V gene sequence: CDR1 SGHDN, CDR2 FVKESK. The CDR3 is made up of 15 amino acids. The CDR3 loop reads CASSQAVTTYNEQFF. CDR3 in DNA: TGTGCCAGCAGCCAGGCGGTTACTACCTACAATGAGCAGTTCTTC.

The chain is built from TRBV24-1 and TRBJ2-1; 13 bases are shared with TRBD2. Losses at the gene ends were 4 bases for V and 8 bases for J; bases not matched to a gene: 7. Germline V gene lookup returns CDR1 KGHDR and CDR2 SFDVKD. The CDR3 extends over 16 amino acids. In DNA form, the CDR3 reads TGTGCCACCAGTGACGCCACTAGCGGGAGGGCCCATGAGCAGTTCTTC. It specifies CATSDATSGRAHEQFF.

A note on this clonotype: An end of the junction does not agree with germline; a read error may underlie this. The CDR3 here is CASSSRQQETQYF. In DNA form, the CDR3 reads TGTGCTAGCAGCTCGAGACAGCAAGAGACCCAGTACTTC. V and J are TRBV7-7 and TRBJ2-5; perhaps TRBD1 as D (5 bases). CDR3 length: 13 amino acids. Germline loops: CDR1 SSHAT, CDR2 FNYEAQ (reference sequence).

This sequence joins TRBV15 and TRBJ2-5, with D possibly TRBD2 on 5 matching bases. Per the germline V gene, CDR1 is LNHNV and CDR2 is YYDKDF (reference sequence). The CDR3 is 11 residues long. Deletions cut 11 bases from V and 2 bases from J, with 9 bases between. As DNA, the CDR3 is TGTGCCGCGTCGGGGCAAGAGACCCAGTACTTC. Residues: CAASGQETQYF.

This clonotype was recorded at least ten times. The J gene is TRBJ2-7, the V gene TRBV5-1, with TRBD2 matching 8 bases. This CDR3 region has 16 residues. The ends lost 1 base at V and 2 bases at J; junction bases unmatched: 8. Germline loops: CDR1 SGHRS, CDR2 YFSETQ. The CDR3 DNA reads as TGCGCCAGCAGCTTGCGTCCCGGGGGGGAGACCTACGAGCAGTACTTC. Residues: CASSLRPGGETYEQYF.

The chain uses TRBV19 and TRBJ2-3, with D perhaps being TRBD1 or TRBD2 (5 bases each). The germline V gene encodes CDR1 LNHDA and CDR2 SQIVND (reference sequence). Trimming cost V 6 bases and J 3 bases, with 16 bases left between them. The CDR3 spans 15 residues. CDR3 sequence (DNA): TGTGCCAGTAGCCCCCCCGAGGGACGGACAGATACGCAGTATTTT. The encoded protein is CASSPPEGRTDTQYF.